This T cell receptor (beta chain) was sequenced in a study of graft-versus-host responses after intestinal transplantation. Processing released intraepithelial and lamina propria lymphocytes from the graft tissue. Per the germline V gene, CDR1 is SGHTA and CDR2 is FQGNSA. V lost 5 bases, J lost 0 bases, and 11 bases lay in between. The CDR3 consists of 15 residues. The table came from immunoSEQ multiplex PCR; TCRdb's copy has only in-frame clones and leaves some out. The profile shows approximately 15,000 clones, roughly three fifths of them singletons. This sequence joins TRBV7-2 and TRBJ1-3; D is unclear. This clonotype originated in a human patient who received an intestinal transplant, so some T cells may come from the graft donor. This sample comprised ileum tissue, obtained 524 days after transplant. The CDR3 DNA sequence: TGTGCCAGCAGCCATGGACTTAACTCTGGAAACACCATATATTTT. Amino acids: CASSHGLNSGNTIYF.